Below, 21 T cell receptor beta chains from the same sample are listed, as sequenced in a study of T-cell memory formation after mild COVID-19. In TCRdb, the 5' RACE reads were re-called with MiXCR into one record per CDR3 protein. Of 200,000 or so distinct CDR3 sequences listed, 16% are singletons. The sequenced sample was PBMCs or a T cell subset sorted from them (not recorded which). These receptors all stem from an adult woman who had mild COVID-19 (a few samples of this study predate the infection). Cell type and time point are not known.

The CDR3 loop is CASSPSGLYTDTQYF. CDR3 DNA: TGTGCCAGCAGCCCTAGCGGACTATACACAGATACGCAGTATTTT. The chain joins TRBV7-2 to TRBJ2-3; 7 nucleotides align to TRBD2. This CDR3 has 15 amino acids. V shed 5 bases and J 2 bases; nucleotides not matched to a gene: 7. CDR1 SGHTA and CDR2 FQGNSA come from the germline V gene.

This chain links TRBV11-1 with TRBJ2-7, with D perhaps TRBD1 or TRBD2 (5 bases each). The CDR3 covers 17 residues. Deletions cut 0 bases from V and 1 base from J, with 16 bases between. CDR1 SGHAT and CDR2 FQDESV come from the germline V gene (reference sequence). CDR3 sequence reads: CASSLAGTSAPSYEQYF. The CDR3 DNA sequence: TGTGCCAGCAGCTTAGCCGGGACGTCAGCTCCTTCCTACGAGCAGTACTTC.

V and J are TRBV15 and TRBJ2-5, with D perhaps matching TRBD2 (6 bases). This CDR3 spans 14 amino acids. CDR1 is LNHNV and CDR2 is YYDKDF in the germline V gene (reference sequence). V shed 5 bases and J shed 4 bases, with 14 bases lying between them. The CDR3 sequence is CATSGFGTAETQYF. As DNA, the CDR3 is TGTGCCACCAGCGGATTTGGGACTGCAGAGACCCAGTACTTC.

This clonotype has just a few counts. The rearrangement links TRBV18 to TRBJ2-1; no clear D gene. This CDR3 is 12 amino acids long. The germline V and J ends were trimmed by 4 bases and 7 bases, with 8 bases remaining between them. Germline V gene lookup returns CDR1 KGHSH and CDR2 LQKENI. The CDR3 is CASSRARNEQFF. The CDR3 DNA is TGTGCCAGCTCACGAGCGAGGAATGAGCAGTTCTTC. Combining the CDR3 with reference TRBV18 and TRBJ2-1 gives the whole variable domain NAGVMQNPRHLVRRRGQEARLRCSPMKGHSHVYWYRQLPEEGLKFMVYLQKENIIDESGMPKERFSAEFPKEGPSILRIQQVVRGDSAAYFCASSRARNEQFFGPGTRLTVL.

This clonotype was recorded a few times. The chain is built from TRBV7-9 and TRBJ2-1; 10 bases match TRBD2. Germline CDR1 reads SEHNR; CDR2 reads FQNEAQ (reference sequence). Trimming took 6 bases from V and 4 from J; bases not matched to a gene: 9. The CDR3 sequence is 16 residues long. CDR3 loop: CASSTLAGGVYNEQFF. The CDR3 DNA sequence: TGTGCCAGCAGTACATTAGCGGGAGGAGTATACAATGAGCAGTTCTTC.

This clonotype appeared a few times. V is TRBV7-9 and J is TRBJ1-1; no firm D call. The V end was cut by 3 bases, the J end by 5 bases, with 16 bases between. Germline V gene lookup returns CDR1 SEHNR and CDR2 FQNEAQ (reference sequence). CDR3 length: 15 amino acids. The CDR3 bases are TGTGCCAGCAGCTTTTATCCGGCCATTGGGACTGAAGCTTTCTTT. Residues: CASSFYPAIGTEAFF. Full variable domain (outside the CDR3, taken from reference TRBV7-9 and TRBJ1-1): DTGVSQNPRHKITKRGQNVTFRCDPISEHNRLYWYRQTLGQGPEFLTYFQNEAQLEKSRLLSDRFSAERPKGSFSTLEIQRTEQGDSAMYLCASSFYPAIGTEAFFGQGTRLTVV.

This chain links TRBV11-1 with TRBJ2-1; 7 bases agree with TRBD2. Trimming cost V 1 base and J 6 bases; bases outside gene matches: 6. In germline, CDR1 is SGHAT, CDR2 FQDESV (reference sequence). The CDR3 has 15 residues. CDR3 DNA sequence: TGTGCCAGCAGCTTAGGGGGGGGACCCATCAATGAGCAGTTCTTC. This encodes CASSLGGGPINEQFF.

The V and J genes are TRBV4-1 and TRBJ2-5, with D tentatively TRBD1 (6 bases). The V and J ends lost 2 bases and 2 bases respectively, with 9 bases between them. This CDR3 contains 14 residues. Germline V CDR1 and CDR2: MGHRA, YSYEKL. CDR3 sequence: CASSQLRGQETQYF. CDR3 nucleotides: TGCGCCAGCAGCCAACTAAGGGGGCAAGAGACCCAGTACTTC.

The V gene is TRBV11-2, the J gene TRBJ1-6, with D maybe TRBD1 (6 bases). V was trimmed by 1 base and J by 4 bases, leaving 14 bases between them. Per the germline V gene, CDR1 is SGHAT and CDR2 is FQNNGV. The CDR3 contains 17 residues. In DNA, the CDR3 is TGTGCCAGCAGCTTAGTGGCCGGGGGCTCTTATAATTCACCCCTCCACTTT. It specifies CASSLVAGGSYNSPLHF.

The chain employs TRBV10-3 and TRBJ1-6; unclear D gene. Per the germline V gene, CDR1 is ENHRY and CDR2 is SYGVKD. V lost 3 bases and J 0 bases, leaving 3 bases between the germline ends. There are 14 residues in the CDR3. The CDR3 sequence: CAISDGSYNSPLHF. CDR3 DNA sequence: TGTGCCATCAGTGATGGCTCCTATAATTCACCCCTCCACTTT.

The table lists this clonotype with many counts. The chain's CDR3 is CASSQTGELFF. The CDR3 DNA is TGTGCCAGCAGCCAGACCGGGGAGCTGTTTTTT. The rearrangement uses TRBV3-1 and TRBJ2-2, with D uncertain. The ends were cut back, 3 bases at V and 5 bases at J, with 1 base in the middle. CDR1 is LGHDT and CDR2 is YNNKEL in the germline V gene (reference sequence). This CDR3 has 11 amino acids.

This clonotype was found once. V is TRBV15 and J is TRBJ2-7, with a weak D call TRBD2 (6 bases). V shed 4 bases and J shed 6 bases, with 13 bases lying between them. The V gene's germline CDR1 is LNHNV and CDR2 YYDKDF (reference sequence). The CDR3 is 13 residues long. The chain's CDR3 is CATSTTGGVEQYF. CDR3 in DNA: TGTGCCACCAGCACCACCGGGGGAGTCGAGCAGTACTTC. The variable domain in full, with the rest retrieved from reference TRBV15 and TRBJ2-7, is DAMVIQNPRYQVTQFGKPVTLSCSQTLNHNVMYWYQQKSSQAPKLLFHYYDKDFNNEADTPDNFQSRRPNTSFCFLDIRSPGLGDTAMYLCATSTTGGVEQYFGPGTRLTVT.

At least ten counts were recorded for this clonotype. The rearrangement joins TRBV3-1 to TRBJ2-5; 14 positions match TRBD2. Germline V gene sequence: CDR1 LGHDT, CDR2 YNNKEL (reference sequence). This CDR3 is 18 amino acids long. V trimming: 4 bases; J trimming: 3 bases; junction bases outside the gene matches: 10. The CDR3 is CASSPRLAGGPSEETQYF. In nucleotides, the CDR3 is TGTGCCAGCAGCCCACGACTAGCGGGAGGGCCAAGCGAAGAGACCCAGTACTTC.

This sequence joins TRBV7-2 and TRBJ2-7, with 11 bases identical to TRBD2. The J segment lost 7 bases and the V segment lost 5 bases, leaving 7 bases of the junction unmatched. The CDR3 consists of 14 residues. CDR1 is SGHTA, CDR2 FQGNSA, per germline. The CDR3 region has the DNA TGTGCCAGCAGCGCACTGACTAGCGGGGCGGAGCAGTACTTC. Its protein product is CASSALTSGAEQYF.

The genes are TRBV6-5 and TRBJ1-2; no clear D gene. This CDR3 has 15 amino acids. Trimming removed 0 bases at V and 2 bases at J, with 10 bases between. Germline-derived CDR1 and CDR2 are MNHEY and SVGAGI. The DNA of the CDR3 is TGTGCCAGCAGTTACTCGTTCCGAGAGAACTATGGCTACACCTTC. This codes for CASSYSFRENYGYTF.

This rearrangement joins TRBV4-2 to TRBJ2-7; the match to TRBD2 covers 9 bases. The CDR3 spans 21 residues. After removal of 1 base from V and 4 bases from J, the junction contained 23 bases not matched to a gene. The germline CDR1 and CDR2 sequences are LGHNA and YNFKEQ. CDR3 amino acids: CASSQVRGPRVVAGGGYEQYF. In DNA, the CDR3 is TGTGCCAGCAGCCAAGTCCGGGGACCACGGGTCGTGGCGGGAGGGGGATACGAGCAGTACTTC.

This clonotype was observed a few times. V gene TRBV29-1 combines with J gene TRBJ2-7; no definite D call. The CDR3 has 13 amino acids. CDR1 and CDR2 from the germline V gene are SQVTM and ANQGSEA. V was pared by 1 base and J by 6 bases, with 13 bases between. The CDR3 region has the DNA TGCAGCGTTGAAGGGGCAGTGACACGCGAGCAGTACTTC. Amino acids: CSVEGAVTREQYF.

This chain links TRBV11-2 with TRBJ2-3; D is uncertain. The CDR3 runs to 11 residues. V lost 5 bases and J lost 6, with 6 bases in between. Germline values: CDR1 SGHAT, CDR2 FQNNGV. The CDR3 here is CASSPWDTQYF. The CDR3 DNA is TGTGCCAGCAGCCCGTGGGATACGCAGTATTTT.

This clonotype was detected only a few times. The chain combines TRBV19 with TRBJ1-5, with no clear D. This CDR3 region has 16 residues. Germline-derived CDR1 and CDR2 are LNHDA and SQIVND (reference sequence). The V end was cut by 5 bases, the J end by 4 bases, with 18 bases between. The CDR3 sequence is CASSFVRRRRNQPQHF. CDR3 nucleotide sequence: TGTGCCAGTAGTTTTGTGCGGCGCCGGAGGAATCAGCCCCAGCATTTT.

This clonotype has a handful of counts. The chain has TRBV12-3 or TRBV12-4 and TRBJ1-1; tentative D call: TRBD1 (5 bases). This CDR3 region has 14 residues. V lost 2 bases and J lost 5, with 12 bases in between. Here the CDR3 DNA reads TGTGCCAGCAGTTTACGAGGGGAAGGAACTGAAGCTTTCTTT. Protein sequence: CASSLRGEGTEAFF.

This chain joins TRBV20-1 and TRBJ2-1; no firm D call. CDR3 size: 12 residues. Germline CDR1 DFQATT, CDR2 SNEGSKA (reference sequence). Trimming shortened V by 1 base and J by 5 bases, and 6 bases separated the two germline ends. The CDR3 here is CSARGTHNEQFF. Here the CDR3 DNA reads TGCAGTGCTAGAGGAACTCACAATGAGCAGTTCTTC.